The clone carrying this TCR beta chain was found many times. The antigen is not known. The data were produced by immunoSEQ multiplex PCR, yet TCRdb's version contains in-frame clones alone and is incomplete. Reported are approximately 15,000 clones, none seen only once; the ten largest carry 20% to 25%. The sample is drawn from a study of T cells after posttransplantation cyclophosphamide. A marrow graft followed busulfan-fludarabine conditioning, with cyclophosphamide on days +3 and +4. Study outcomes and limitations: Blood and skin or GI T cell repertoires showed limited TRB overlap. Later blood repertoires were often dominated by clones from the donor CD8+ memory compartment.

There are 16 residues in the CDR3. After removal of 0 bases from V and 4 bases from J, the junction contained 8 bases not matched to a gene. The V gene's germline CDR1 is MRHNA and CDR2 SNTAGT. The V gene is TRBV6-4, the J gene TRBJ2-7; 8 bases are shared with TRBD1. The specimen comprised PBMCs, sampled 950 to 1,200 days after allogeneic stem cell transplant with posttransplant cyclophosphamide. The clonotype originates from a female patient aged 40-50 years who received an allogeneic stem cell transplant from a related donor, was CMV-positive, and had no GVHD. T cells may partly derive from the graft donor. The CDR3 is CASSDSDRGVRYEQYF. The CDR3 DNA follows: TGTGCCAGCAGTGACTCTGACAGGGGTGTCCGGTACGAGCAGTACTTC.